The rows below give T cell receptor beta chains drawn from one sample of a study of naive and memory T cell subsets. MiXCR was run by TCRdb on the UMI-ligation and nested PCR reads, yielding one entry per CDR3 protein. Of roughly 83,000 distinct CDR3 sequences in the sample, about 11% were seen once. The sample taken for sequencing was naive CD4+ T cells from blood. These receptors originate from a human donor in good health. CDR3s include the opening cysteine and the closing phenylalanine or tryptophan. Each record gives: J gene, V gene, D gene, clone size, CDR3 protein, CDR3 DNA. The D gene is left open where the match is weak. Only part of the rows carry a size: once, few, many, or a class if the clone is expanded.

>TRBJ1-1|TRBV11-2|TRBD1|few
CASSLIGGSRGHTEAFF
TGTGCCAGCAGCTTAATCGGGGGTAGCAGGGGGCACACTGAAGCTTTCTTT
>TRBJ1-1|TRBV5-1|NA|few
CASSWGGTEAFF
TGCGCCAGCAGCTGGGGTGGCACTGAAGCTTTCTTT
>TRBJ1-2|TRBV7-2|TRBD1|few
CASSPRQGNYGYTF
TGTGCCAGCAGCCCCCGACAGGGGAACTATGGCTACACCTTC
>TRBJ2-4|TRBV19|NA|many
CASNPALDQNIQYF
TGTGCCAGTAATCCAGCCCTTGATCAAAACATTCAGTACTTC
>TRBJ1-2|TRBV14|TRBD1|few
CASSPAGTVYGYTF
TGTGCCAGCAGCCCAGCCGGGACAGTATATGGCTACACCTTC
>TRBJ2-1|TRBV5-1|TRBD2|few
CASSGRERRGSDEQFF
TGCGCCAGCAGTGGGCGGGAGCGAAGAGGTTCAGATGAGCAGTTCTTC
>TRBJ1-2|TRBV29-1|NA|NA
CSVRGGGTYGYTF
TGCAGCGTTAGAGGAGGGGGAACCTATGGCTACACCTTC
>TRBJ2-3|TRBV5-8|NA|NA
CASSPWAGFTTDTQYF
TGTGCCAGCAGCCCATGGGCGGGGTTCACCACAGATACGCAGTATTTT
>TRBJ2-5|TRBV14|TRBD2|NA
CASSPKKKAGFLLSETQYF
TGTGCCAGCAGCCCTAAGAAAAAAGCGGGATTTCTCCTTTCAGAGACCCAGTACTTC
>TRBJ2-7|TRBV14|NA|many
CASSQVRNPATEQYF
TGTGCCAGCAGCCAAGTAAGGAACCCGGCTACGGAGCAGTACTTC
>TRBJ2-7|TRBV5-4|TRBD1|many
CASSSRQGYEQYF
TGTGCCAGCAGCTCAAGACAGGGGTACGAGCAGTACTTC
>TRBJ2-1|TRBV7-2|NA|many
CASTPGSGGHNEQFF
TGTGCCAGCACCCCAGGAAGTGGGGGGCACAATGAGCAGTTCTTC
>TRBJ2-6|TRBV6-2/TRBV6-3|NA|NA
CASSKTSSGANVLTF
TGTGCCAGCAGCAAAACTAGCTCTGGGGCCAACGTCCTGACTTTC
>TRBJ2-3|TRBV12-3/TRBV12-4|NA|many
CASSSPHQSTDTQYF
TGTGCCAGCAGTTCCCCCCACCAGAGCACAGATACGCAGTATTTT
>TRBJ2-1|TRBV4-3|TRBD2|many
CASSQEIGRRRLAGVEQFF
TGCGCCAGCAGCCAAGAAATCGGCCGCAGAAGACTAGCGGGAGTGGAGCAGTTCTTC
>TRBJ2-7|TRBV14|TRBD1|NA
CASSQAQTGRFSEQYF
TGTGCCAGCAGCCAAGCACAGACAGGGCGGTTTTCCGAGCAGTACTTC
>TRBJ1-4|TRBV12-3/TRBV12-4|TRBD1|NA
CASSMTGASYEKLFF
TGTGCCAGCAGTATGACAGGGGCCTCTTACGAAAAACTGTTTTTT
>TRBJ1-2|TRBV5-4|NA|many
CASSLAGNYGYTF
TGTGCCAGCAGCTTGGCCGGGAACTATGGCTACACCTTC
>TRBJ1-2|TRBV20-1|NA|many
CSTSRTANYGYTF
TGCAGTACCTCCAGGACCGCGAACTATGGCTACACCTTC
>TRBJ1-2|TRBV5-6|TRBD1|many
CASSLLGTGGNGYTF
TGTGCCAGCAGCTTGTTGGGGACAGGGGGCAATGGCTACACCTTC
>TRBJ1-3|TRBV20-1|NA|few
CSARGTSSGNTIYF
TGCAGTGCTAGAGGGACTTCCTCTGGAAACACCATATATTTT
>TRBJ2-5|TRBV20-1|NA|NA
CSASMVTQYF
TGCAGTGCTAGTATGGTGACCCAGTACTTC
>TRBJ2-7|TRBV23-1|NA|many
CASTPRHPRHYEQYF
TGCGCCAGCACCCCCCGACATCCCCGGCACTACGAGCAGTACTTC
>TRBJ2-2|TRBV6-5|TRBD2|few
CASGLAGGRSGELFF
TGTGCCAGCGGGCTAGCGGGAGGGCGCAGCGGGGAGCTGTTTTTT
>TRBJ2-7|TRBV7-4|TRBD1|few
CASSCPRAGGDEQYF
TGTGCCAGCAGCTGTCCCCGGGCAGGGGGCGACGAGCAGTACTTC
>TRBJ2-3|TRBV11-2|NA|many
CASSLGLAEDTQYF
TGTGCCAGCAGCTTAGGCCTGGCGGAAGATACGCAGTATTTT
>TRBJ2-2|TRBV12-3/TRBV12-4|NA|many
CASSLVWTEQTGELFF
TGTGCCAGCAGTTTAGTTTGGACTGAGCAGACCGGGGAGCTGTTTTTT
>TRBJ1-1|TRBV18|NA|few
CASSPLQGRLEAFF
TGTGCCAGCTCACCACTCCAGGGGCGCCTAGAAGCTTTCTTT
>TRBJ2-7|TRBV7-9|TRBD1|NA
CASSLTGQGSYEQYF
TGTGCCAGCAGCTTAACGGGACAGGGGTCCTACGAGCAGTACTTC
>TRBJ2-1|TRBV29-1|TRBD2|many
CSVVGLAGDNEQFF
TGCAGCGTAGTGGGACTAGCGGGAGACAATGAGCAGTTCTTC
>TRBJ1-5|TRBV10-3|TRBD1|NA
CAILVGRTGQNQPQHF
TGTGCCATCCTCGTCGGACGGACAGGGCAGAATCAGCCCCAGCATTTT
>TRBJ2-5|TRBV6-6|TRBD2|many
CASSYGTSGQETQYF
TGTGCCAGCAGTTATGGGACTAGCGGCCAAGAGACCCAGTACTTC
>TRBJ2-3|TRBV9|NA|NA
CASSVTGSTDTQYF
TGTGCCAGCAGCGTAACGGGGAGCACAGATACGCAGTATTTT
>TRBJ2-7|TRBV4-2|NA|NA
CASSQDSRGFEEQYF
TGTGCCAGCAGCCAAGATTCTCGTGGCTTTGAGGAGCAGTACTTC
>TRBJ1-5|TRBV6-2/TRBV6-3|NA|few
CASGPIEQGRGNQPQHF
TGTGCCAGCGGGCCAATCGAACAGGGACGGGGGAATCAGCCCCAGCATTTT
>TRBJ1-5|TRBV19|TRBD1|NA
CASSSNRGVGWGNQPQHF
TGTGCCAGTAGTTCAAACAGGGGCGTGGGTTGGGGCAATCAGCCCCAGCATTTT
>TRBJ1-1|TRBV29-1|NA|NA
CSVQWGGPNTEAFF
TGCAGCGTCCAATGGGGGGGACCGAACACTGAAGCTTTCTTT